The entry below gives a single T cell receptor (beta chain) sequence along with its context. As yet, its antigen is unknown. Per the germline V gene, CDR1 is SNHLY and CDR2 is FYNNEI. The ends lost 2 bases at V and 9 bases at J; junction bases unmatched: 6. The CDR3 has 15 residues. This record comes from a study of cytomegalovirus exposure and HLA in healthy donors. Study-level findings and limits: An analysis was carried out at a later point. It showed that HLA-associated TCR beta chains were more clonally expanded than equally common non-associated chains. Analyzed later, most CMV-associated TCR beta chains appeared HLA-restricted. Some public TCRs appeared in many individuals, while most sequences were rare.

PCR amplification relied on 60 Vbeta primers (plus 13 Jbeta primers). TCRdb keeps only in-frame clones here, not all; method: immunoSEQ multiplex PCR. The table shows roughly 130,000 clones, with roughly 80% occurring only once. Input material: PBMCs. The chain uses TRBV2 and TRBJ2-7, with 14 bases identical to TRBD2. This TCR came from a male donor in good health and CMV-seropositive. The DNA for the CDR3 is TGTGCCAGCAGTGAAACCCCGACTAGCGGGAGGGTGCAGTACTTC. Its protein product is CASSETPTSGRVQYF.